This is a list of T cell receptor beta chains from one sample in a study of glioma-infiltrating T cells. TCRdb independently ran MiXCR on the multiplex PCR reads; one entry per CDR3 protein. This table has 150,000 or so distinct CDR3 sequences, about two fifths appearing once. The specimen sequenced was glioma tissue, nonneoplastic brain tissue, or PBMCs (not recorded which). The receptor set was obtained from a human donor with low-grade glioma or glioblastoma, undergoing nonglioma brain surgery, or in good health (not recorded which). Both conserved end residues are part of each CDR3. D genes are given only for firm matches. Part of the rows lack a size; the others show once, few, many or a class for expanded clones.

CDR3 DNA: TGTGCCAGCAGACAGGGTTACGAGCAGTACTTC
CDR3 protein: CASRQGYEQYF
J gene: TRBJ2-7
V gene: TRBV27
clone size: .
D gene: .

CDR3 DNA: TGTGCCAGCAGCCAAGTGAACACCATATATTTT
CDR3 protein: CASSQVNTIYF
J gene: TRBJ1-3
V gene: TRBV14
clone size: .
D gene: .

CDR3 DNA: TGTGCCAGCAGCCTGGGGGGAAATATTCATGAGCAGTTCTTC
CDR3 protein: CASSLGGNIHEQFF
J gene: TRBJ2-1
V gene: TRBV7-2
clone size: few
D gene: .

CDR3 DNA: TGTGCCACCCCAGGGGGGACGAACACTGAAGCTTTCTTT
CDR3 protein: CATPGGTNTEAFF
J gene: TRBJ1-1
V gene: TRBV3-1
clone size: few
D gene: TRBD1

CDR3 DNA: TGTGCCAGCAGCTATCCCGGGCGTCCAGATACGCAGTATTTT
CDR3 protein: CASSYPGRPDTQYF
J gene: TRBJ2-3
V gene: TRBV7-2
clone size: many
D gene: .

CDR3 DNA: TGCGCCAGCAGCCAAGATAGTATCGTCGGGGGAAACACCATATATTTT
CDR3 protein: CASSQDSIVGGNTIYF
J gene: TRBJ1-3
V gene: TRBV4-1
clone size: few
D gene: .

CDR3 DNA: TGTGCCAGCAGTTTCTCCACAGGGTATTCCTACGAGCAGTACTTC
CDR3 protein: CASSFSTGYSYEQYF
J gene: TRBJ2-7
V gene: TRBV28
clone size: .
D gene: .

CDR3 DNA: TGTGCCAGCGGTTACAGCGGGACTAGGGCCCCAGATACGCAGTATTTT
CDR3 protein: CASGYSGTRAPDTQYF
J gene: TRBJ2-3
V gene: TRBV6-6
clone size: .
D gene: TRBD2

CDR3 DNA: TGTGCCACCAGTGATTACTCCTACGAGCAGTACTTC
CDR3 protein: CATSDYSYEQYF
J gene: TRBJ2-7
V gene: TRBV24-1
clone size: few
D gene: .

CDR3 DNA: TGTGCCACCGGGAGGGGTGTCTCACCCCTCCACTTT
CDR3 protein: CATGRGVSPLHF
J gene: TRBJ1-6
V gene: TRBV25-1
clone size: .
D gene: .

CDR3 DNA: TGTGCCAGCAGCTTACGGGGGCGGCCCACAGATACGCAGTATTTT
CDR3 protein: CASSLRGRPTDTQYF
J gene: TRBJ2-3
V gene: TRBV7-2
clone size: few
D gene: .

CDR3 DNA: TGCAGTGCCGTTTCCCTAGACAGGGTGTATGGCTACACCTTC
CDR3 protein: CSAVSLDRVYGYTF
J gene: TRBJ1-2
V gene: TRBV20-1
clone size: few
D gene: TRBD1

CDR3 DNA: TGTGCCAGCGGTGCCACAGGGTCCGGGGAGCTGTTTTTT
CDR3 protein: CASGATGSGELFF
J gene: TRBJ2-2
V gene: TRBV6-6
clone size: .
D gene: .

CDR3 DNA: TGTGCCAGCAGTCGAGGGAGGAACGATGAAAAACTGTTTTTT
CDR3 protein: CASSRGRNDEKLFF
J gene: TRBJ1-4
V gene: TRBV6-1
clone size: few
D gene: .

CDR3 DNA: TGTGCCAGCAGCGGCCGGGATGGGAGCGGCTACACCTTC
CDR3 protein: CASSGRDGSGYTF
J gene: TRBJ1-2
V gene: TRBV12-3/TRBV12-4
clone size: few
D gene: .